These 17 T cell receptor beta chains share one sample of origin, sequenced in a study of cytomegalovirus exposure and HLA in healthy donors. The PCR used 60 Vbeta and 13 Jbeta primers. Clones were read by immunoSEQ multiplex PCR, and TCRdb kept only the in-frame ones, dropping some. This repertoire shows under 150,000 clones, approximately 80% found once; its top ten account for more than 2%. Sequencing was performed on PBMCs. The receptor source for this set is a boy aged 2 to 10 in good health and CMV-seronegative.

This chain joins TRBV10-3 and TRBJ2-2, with a weak D call TRBD1 (5 bases). Germline CDR1 reads ENHRY; CDR2 reads SYGVKD. Trimming took 7 bases from V and 5 from J, leaving 20 bases between them. This CDR3 is 16 amino acids long. Here the CDR3 DNA reads TGTGCCATCACGTCAATCCTCAGGGCGAGGACCGGGGAGCTGTTTTTT. Encoded protein: CAITSILRARTGELFF.

The rearrangement joins TRBV7-2 to TRBJ1-5; TRBD1 matches at 7 bases. The CDR3 spans 15 residues. Per the germline V gene, CDR1 is SGHTA and CDR2 is FQGNSA. V lost 2 bases to trimming and J lost 5 bases; unmatched junction nucleotides: 6. Here the CDR3 DNA reads TGTGCCAGCAGCTTAAGGGGGGACAGCTATCAGCCCCAGCATTTT. This codes for CASSLRGDSYQPQHF.

This chain connects TRBV28 to TRBJ2-3, with 9 nucleotides matching TRBD2. Germline CDR1 is MDHEN and CDR2 is SYDVKM. There are 16 residues in the CDR3. Germline trimming cut 1 base from V and 1 base from J; bases unmatched to any gene: 3. The CDR3 sequence is CASSLSLAGRTDTQYF. The DNA for the CDR3 is TGTGCCAGCAGTTTATCCCTAGCGGGGCGCACAGATACGCAGTATTTT.

The chain employs TRBV30 and TRBJ2-7; 8 bases match TRBD2. CDR1 is GTSNPN, CDR2 SVGIG, per germline (reference sequence). CDR3 length equals 12 residues. After removal of 8 bases from V and 5 bases from J, the junction contained 8 bases not matched to a gene. The CDR3 sequence: CARGRGGHEQYF. CDR3 sequence (DNA): TGTGCCAGAGGTCGCGGGGGGCACGAGCAGTACTTC.

This clone was counted a single time. The gene calls are TRBV29-1 and TRBJ2-2; D is undetermined. This CDR3 region has 13 residues. The germline V and J ends were trimmed by 7 bases and 1 base, with 10 bases remaining between them. Germline CDR1 reads SQVTM; CDR2 reads ANQGSEA. This chain's CDR3 is CSGSKLNTGELFF. As DNA, the CDR3 is TGCAGCGGTTCGAAACTGAACACCGGGGAGCTGTTTTTT.

The rearrangement links TRBV18 to TRBJ1-1, with 8 bases matching TRBD1. Per germline, CDR1 KGHSH and CDR2 LQKENI. This CDR3 is built from 15 residues. Trimming cost V 4 bases and J 1 base; bases outside gene matches: 5. The chain's CDR3 is CASSRAGTGNTEAFF. DNA for the CDR3: TGTGCCAGCTCACGAGCCGGGACAGGGAACACTGAAGCTTTCTTT.

V gene TRBV5-1 combines with J gene TRBJ1-1, with D possibly being TRBD1 (6 bases). V lost 1 base and J 0 bases, leaving 16 bases between the germline ends. This CDR3 has 17 amino acids. Germline V CDR1 and CDR2: SGHRS, YFSETQ. The CDR3 region is CASSLYAGAKMNTEAFF. In nucleotides, the CDR3 is TGCGCCAGCAGCTTGTACGCAGGGGCGAAGATGAACACTGAAGCTTTCTTT.

The chain couples TRBV6-5 to TRBJ2-7, with no clear D. The germline V gene encodes CDR1 MNHEY and CDR2 SVGAGI. This CDR3 has 15 residues. V lost 4 bases to trimming and J lost 0 bases, with 13 bases between them. DNA for the CDR3: TGTGCCAGCAGTTCGCTGGCTTCCCCCTCCTACGAGCAGTACTTC. This translates into CASSSLASPSYEQYF.

A single count supports this clone. V gene TRBV29-1 combines with J gene TRBJ1-4; D uncertain. Germline V gene data show CDR1 as SQVTM and CDR2 as ANQGSEA. The V end was cut by 4 bases, the J end by 6 bases, with 9 bases between. This CDR3 is 12 amino acids long. The CDR3 region has the DNA TGCAGCGTTGGAGCGACGGATGAAAAACTGTTTTTT. Its translation: CSVGATDEKLFF.

V is TRBV6-5 and J is TRBJ2-5; weak D call: TRBD1 (6 bases). Trimming left V 2 bases short and J 4 bases short, with 14 bases between. Looked up from germline, CDR1 is MNHEY and CDR2 is SVGAGI. CDR3 length equals 15 residues. The CDR3 DNA reads TGTGCCAGCAGTTACCCCCCAGGGGCCAGAGAGACCCAGTACTTC. Residues: CASSYPPGARETQYF.

J is TRBJ1-1 and V is TRBV6-5; D gene ambiguous. This CDR3 region has 15 residues. Germline CDR1 and CDR2: MNHEY and SVGAGI. The germline V and J ends were trimmed by 5 bases and 8 bases, with 21 bases remaining between them. In DNA form, the CDR3 reads TGTGCCAGCAGTCAAGTCGCGGGCCTCCCTTCCGAAGCTTTCTTT. Its translation: CASSQVAGLPSEAFF.

The genes are TRBV5-1 and TRBJ2-5, with 9 bases lining up with TRBD2. CDR1 and CDR2 from the germline V gene are SGHRS and YFSETQ. This CDR3 has 16 residues. Trimming cost V 1 base and J 1 base; bases outside gene matches: 5. CDR3 sequence: CASSLSISGGQETQYF. The CDR3 nucleotides read TGCGCCAGCAGCTTGTCTATTAGCGGGGGCCAAGAGACCCAGTACTTC.

The chain carries TRBV6-1 and TRBJ2-1, with 8 bases that match TRBD2. V was pared by 4 bases and J by 6 bases, with 11 bases of the junction left unmatched. The CDR3 is 16 residues long. Germline V gene data show CDR1 as MNHNS and CDR2 as SASEGT. CDR3 sequence (DNA): TGTGCCAGCAGTGCTGATCGACTAGCGATCGGCAATGAGCAGTTCTTC. It specifies CASSADRLAIGNEQFF.

The chain links TRBV19 to TRBJ2-3; 13 nucleotides agree with TRBD2. This CDR3 contains 18 residues. In germline, CDR1 is LNHDA, CDR2 SQIVND (reference sequence). The V gene end was trimmed by 4 bases and the J gene end by 2 bases; junction bases not matched to a gene: 9. CDR3 residues: CASSKSVLAGGITDTQYF. The CDR3 DNA sequence: TGTGCCAGTAGTAAATCAGTACTAGCGGGGGGGATCACAGATACGCAGTATTTT.

The chain couples TRBV30 to TRBJ1-3; D remains unclear. The CDR3 is 14 residues long. Per germline, CDR1 GTSNPN and CDR2 SVGIG (reference sequence). V lost 0 bases and J lost 2, with 8 bases in between. CDR3 bases: TGTGCCTGGAGTGTAGGAGGTGCTGGAAACACCATATATTTT. It encodes CAWSVGGAGNTIYF.

This clone was counted between two and nine times. The chain carries TRBV5-1 and TRBJ2-2, with 7 positions matching TRBD1. The CDR3 is made up of 16 amino acids. Per germline, CDR1 SGHRS and CDR2 YFSETQ. V lost 0 bases and J lost 1; bases outside the gene matches: 3. DNA of the CDR3: TGCGCCAGCAGCTTGGAACGGACAGGGAACACCGGGGAGCTGTTTTTT. Residues: CASSLERTGNTGELFF.

This clone was detected once. V usage is TRBV7-2 and J usage is TRBJ1-1; D uncertain. The CDR3 consists of 13 residues. CDR1 and CDR2 (germline): SGHTA, FQGNSA. The germline V and J ends were trimmed by 2 bases and 8 bases, with 12 bases remaining between them. The CDR3 loop reads CASSLTMGREAFF. CDR3 sequence (DNA): TGTGCCAGCAGCTTAACGATGGGGAGAGAAGCTTTCTTT. Variable domain in full (rest from reference TRBV7-2 and TRBJ1-1): GAGVSQSPSNKVTEKGKDVELRCDPISGHTALYWYRQSLGQGLEFLIYFQGNSAPDKSGLPSDRFSAERTGGSVSTLTIQRTQQEDSAVYLCASSLTMGREAFFGQGTRLTVV.